The 30 T cell receptor beta chains reported below all come from one sample, sequenced in a study of blood T cell repertoires in COVID-19. Assay used: immunoSEQ multiplex PCR; TCRdb lists only in-frame clones, some missing. This repertoire shows about 280,000 clones, about 89% found once; its top ten account for around 2%. Sequenced material: peripheral blood. These receptors all stem from a man in his fifties or sixties with acute or convalescent COVID-19.

The chain combines TRBV4-1 with TRBJ1-2; TRBD1 aligns across 10 bases. After removal of 3 bases from V and 8 bases from J, the junction contained 9 bases not matched to a gene. CDR1 and CDR2 from the germline V gene are MGHRA and YSYEKL. This CDR3 region has 15 residues. CDR3 nucleotides: TGCGCCAGCAGCCAGCCGGACAGGGGGTTGGGGGGCTACACCTTC. This gives the protein CASSQPDRGLGGYTF.

This chain joins TRBV12-3 or TRBV12-4 and TRBJ2-5; weak D call: TRBD2 (5 bases). The ends were cut back, 2 bases at V and 5 bases at J, with 9 bases in the middle. The CDR3 is 13 amino acids. This chain's CDR3 is CASSLRGKETQYF. Written as DNA, the CDR3 is TGTGCCAGCAGTTTACGAGGGAAGGAGACCCAGTACTTC.

V gene TRBV2 combines with J gene TRBJ2-7; 7 positions match TRBD1. Per germline, CDR1 SNHLY and CDR2 FYNNEI. Losses at the gene ends were 4 bases for V and 6 bases for J; bases not matched to a gene: 0. The CDR3 consists of 11 residues. CDR3 bases: TGTGCCAGCAGTGCAGGGGGCGAGCAGTACTTC. Protein sequence: CASSAGGEQYF.

The J gene is TRBJ1-1, the V gene TRBV21-1; TRBD1, as called in the table, went unchecked against the DNA. TRBV21-1 is labeled a pseudogene. The CDR3 consists of 17 residues. The CDR3 protein is CASTKPRQGPRGTEAFF. The CDR3 DNA is TGTGCCAGCACCAAGCCTCGACAGGGGCCCCGGGGGACTGAAGCTTTCTTT.

The genes are TRBV27 and TRBJ2-3, with 15 nucleotides matching TRBD2. CDR1 is MNHEY and CDR2 is SMNVEV in the germline V gene (reference sequence). With 6 bases clipped from V and 4 bases from J, the junction kept 5 bases outside the gene matches. This CDR3 comprises 16 residues. In DNA form, the CDR3 reads TGTGCCAGCAGGCCAGGACTAGCGGGGGGGCCAGATACGCAGTATTTT. Translated, it gives CASRPGLAGGPDTQYF.

The chain recombines TRBV9 with TRBJ2-3, with 7 bases identical to TRBD1. J lost 2 bases, V lost 1 base, and 4 bases had no gene match. CDR1 is SGDLS and CDR2 is YYNGEE in the germline V gene. CDR3 length: 15 residues. CDR3 in amino acids: CASSVRGRITDTQYF. Written as DNA, the CDR3 is TGTGCCAGCAGCGTAAGGGGGCGCATCACAGATACGCAGTATTTT.

This clone has only one observation. The V call is TRBV11-2, the J call TRBJ2-5, with D maybe TRBD2 (7 bases). Germline CDR1 and CDR2: SGHAT and FQNNGV. This CDR3 region has 16 residues. Trimming left V 0 bases short and J 5 bases short, with 16 bases between. The CDR3 is CASSLDRSGEGETQYF. Here the CDR3 DNA reads TGTGCCAGCAGCTTAGATCGGTCAGGGGAGGGTGAGACCCAGTACTTC. Based on the CDR3 plus reference TRBV11-2 and TRBJ2-5, the full variable domain is EAGVAQSPRYKIIEKRQSVAFWCNPISGHATLYWYQQILGQGPKLLIQFQNNGVVDDSQLPKDRFSAERLKGVDSTLKIQPAKLEDSAVYLCASSLDRSGEGETQYFGPGTRLLVL.

The chain links TRBV29-1 to TRBJ1-4; D may be TRBD1 (5 bases). With 6 bases removed from V and 10 bases from J, the gap between germline ends came to 15 bases. The germline V gene encodes CDR1 SQVTM and CDR2 ANQGSEA. The CDR3 has 12 amino acids. The CDR3 reads CSVGGEVGKLFF. For the CDR3, the DNA is TGCAGCGTGGGGGGGGAGGTCGGAAAACTGTTTTTT.

V and J are TRBV5-1 and TRBJ2-3, with D possibly being TRBD1 (6 bases). The CDR3 has 14 residues. V was clipped by 2 bases and J by 3 bases, with 10 bases between them. Germline-derived CDR1 and CDR2 are SGHRS and YFSETQ. The CDR3 loop is CASSFPGATDTQYF. CDR3 nucleotides: TGCGCCAGCAGCTTCCCAGGGGCGACAGATACGCAGTATTTT.

In DNA form, the CDR3 reads TGTGCCAGCAGCCAAGGGACAGGGGGCTTATACGAGCAGTACTTC. Translating gives CASSQGTGGLYEQYF. The chain links TRBV6-6 to TRBJ2-7; 12 nucleotides agree with TRBD1. Trimming removed 6 bases from V and 4 bases from J; junction bases left unmatched: 7. The CDR3 is 15 residues long. CDR1 and CDR2 (germline): MNHNY, SVGAGI (reference sequence).

The rearrangement joins TRBV11-3 to TRBJ1-1; D call uncertain. This CDR3 comprises 13 residues. Germline lookup yields CDR1 SGHNT and CDR2 YENEEA. V lost 4 bases to trimming and J lost 1 base, with 7 bases between them. The DNA of the CDR3 is TGTGCCAGCAGCTACTCCACGAACACTGAAGCTTTCTTT. Its translation: CASSYSTNTEAFF.

The V gene is TRBV20-1, the J gene TRBJ1-5; D is unclear. Deletions cut 6 bases from V and 4 bases from J, with 4 bases between. The germline V gene encodes CDR1 DFQATT and CDR2 SNEGSKA (reference sequence). The CDR3 covers 10 residues. CDR3 region: CSAQNQPQHF. Written as DNA, the CDR3 is TGCAGTGCGCAGAATCAGCCCCAGCATTTT.

The chain employs TRBV10-1 and TRBJ2-5, with 10 bases aligning to TRBD1. This CDR3 has 16 amino acids. The V gene's germline CDR1 is WNHNN and CDR2 SYGVQD (reference sequence). V shed 4 bases, J shed 5 bases, and the junction held 10 bases outside the gene matches. CDR3 in DNA: TGCGCCAGCAGTGGCGACGGGACAGGGGTTGGGGAGACCCAGTACTTC. Translation gives CASSGDGTGVGETQYF.

The chain carries TRBV7-2 and TRBJ1-2, with TRBD1 matching over 8 bases. The CDR3 loop spans 17 amino acids. Germline-derived CDR1 and CDR2 are SGHTA and FQGNSA. V trimming: 8 bases; J trimming: 7 bases; junction bases outside the gene matches: 21. The CDR3 DNA reads as TGTGCCAGCCCCGGAGGTGGACAGGGTTCCTTTCTGGGTGGCTACACCTTC. Protein sequence: CASPGGGQGSFLGGYTF.

The V call is TRBV7-9, the J call TRBJ2-2, with 10 bases matching TRBD2. Trimming cost V 5 bases and J 3 bases; bases outside gene matches: 9. The V gene's germline CDR1 is SEHNR and CDR2 FQNEAQ (reference sequence). The CDR3 contains 17 residues. The CDR3 DNA is TGTGCCAGCAGCCCCCCCGGGCTAGCGGGGGACACCGGGGAGCTGTTTTTT. Protein sequence: CASSPPGLAGDTGELFF.

V usage is TRBV6-5 and J usage is TRBJ2-1, with TRBD2 matching 9 bases. This CDR3 comprises 14 residues. Germline V gene data show CDR1 as MNHEY and CDR2 as SVGAGI. With V trimmed by 5 bases and J by 4 bases, 3 bases remained unmatched. The CDR3 here is CASSQRGAYNEQFF. CDR3 nucleotide sequence: TGTGCCAGCAGTCAGCGGGGGGCGTACAATGAGCAGTTCTTC.

V usage is TRBV9 and J usage is TRBJ2-3; 8 nucleotides agree with TRBD2. This CDR3 has 18 residues. Looked up from germline, CDR1 is SGDLS and CDR2 is YYNGEE. The ends lost 4 bases at V and 1 base at J; junction bases unmatched: 14. The CDR3, as DNA: TGTGCCAGCAGCCTTACTCCGGGACTAGACTTCGGCACAGATACGCAGTATTTT. Translation gives CASSLTPGLDFGTDTQYF.

The chain joins TRBV11-2 to TRBJ2-7; weak D call: TRBD2 (6 bases). V shed 1 base and J shed 2 bases, with 18 bases lying between them. CDR1 is SGHAT, CDR2 FQNNGV, per germline. CDR3 length equals 17 residues. For the CDR3, the DNA is TGTGCCAGCAGCTTAGGGCTGACTAGTTGGCACCCCTACGAGCAGTACTTC. It translates to CASSLGLTSWHPYEQYF.

Written as DNA, the CDR3 is TGCGCCAGCAGCCAAGATGGAGGGGTCAGGGTCGGCCACGAGCAGTACTTC. Its translation: CASSQDGGVRVGHEQYF. The chain is built from TRBV4-1 and TRBJ2-7; D is perhaps TRBD2 (6 bases). V lost 0 bases, J lost 5 bases, and 20 bases lay in between. This CDR3 comprises 17 residues. The germline V gene encodes CDR1 MGHRA and CDR2 YSYEKL.

The chain has TRBV11-2 and TRBJ1-2; 7 bases line up with TRBD1. The CDR3 has 14 amino acids. V lost 4 bases, J lost 2 bases, and 4 bases stayed unmatched. The germline CDR1 and CDR2 sequences are SGHAT and FQNNGV. The CDR3, as DNA: TGTGCCAGCAGCTCCCTGGGACAGAACTATGGCTACACCTTC. Translating it yields CASSSLGQNYGYTF.

This CDR3 is CASSQRYPLANEKLFF. The DNA for the CDR3 is TGCGCCAGCAGCCAGAGATACCCTTTGGCTAATGAAAAACTGTTTTTT. This chain joins TRBV4-1 and TRBJ1-4, with D unclear. V dropped 3 bases and J dropped 3 bases, with 14 bases sitting between them. CDR3 length equals 16 residues. Germline assignment: CDR1 MGHRA and CDR2 YSYEKL.

The rearrangement links TRBV6-5 to TRBJ2-3; 9 nucleotides match TRBD2. Looked up from germline, CDR1 is MNHEY and CDR2 is SVGAGI. There are 14 residues in the CDR3. Germline trimming cut 9 bases from V and 2 bases from J; bases unmatched to any gene: 6. CDR3 in amino acids: CARTASGVTDTQYF. CDR3 DNA sequence: TGTGCCAGGACCGCTAGCGGGGTCACAGATACGCAGTATTTT.

The rearrangement uses TRBV5-1 and TRBJ1-3; D unresolved. The CDR3 runs to 16 residues. In germline, CDR1 is SGHRS, CDR2 YFSETQ. Trimming removed 0 bases at V and 1 base at J, with 11 bases between. CDR3 protein: CASSLGYSLSGNTIYF. The DNA for the CDR3 is TGCGCCAGCAGCTTGGGTTACTCCCTATCTGGAAACACCATATATTTT.

The genes are TRBV4-1 and TRBJ2-7; 8 bases align to TRBD2. The germline CDR1 and CDR2 sequences are MGHRA and YSYEKL. The CDR3 length is 14 residues. Losses at the gene ends were 0 bases for V and 4 bases for J; bases not matched to a gene: 2. The CDR3 DNA is TGCGCCAGCAGCCAAGAGGGACTAGATTACGAGCAGTACTTC. It is translated as CASSQEGLDYEQYF.

J is TRBJ1-5 and V is TRBV24-1, with D possibly matching TRBD1 (6 bases). This CDR3 comprises 15 residues. V was cut by 2 bases and J by 7 bases, with 14 bases left in between. CDR1 KGHDR and CDR2 SFDVKD come from the germline V gene. The CDR3 DNA follows: TGTGCCACCAGTGATTCCAGGGGAACGGGACAGCCCCAGCATTTT. Its protein is CATSDSRGTGQPQHF.

The chain combines TRBV24-1 with TRBJ2-3, with D possibly TRBD2 on 6 matching bases. The CDR3 totals 14 residues. In germline, CDR1 is KGHDR, CDR2 SFDVKD. The V and J ends lost 2 bases and 5 bases respectively, with 10 bases between them. CDR3: CATSDSWGGDTQYF. CDR3 nucleotide sequence: TGTGCCACCAGTGATTCCTGGGGAGGAGATACGCAGTATTTT.

V and J are TRBV5-1 and TRBJ1-5, with no clear D. CDR1 and CDR2 (germline): SGHRS, YFSETQ. Trimming stripped 4 bases from V and 3 bases from J, with 14 bases between. The CDR3 loop spans 15 amino acids. The CDR3 DNA sequence: TGCGCCAGCAGCCGCGGAGAGGGCCACAATCAGCCCCAGCATTTT. This encodes CASSRGEGHNQPQHF.

The J gene is TRBJ1-1, the V gene TRBV3-1 (or the pseudogene TRBV3-2), with 7 bases lining up with TRBD1. The CDR3 has 14 residues. The ends lost 4 bases at V and 1 base at J; junction bases unmatched: 3. CDR1 is LGHDT and CDR2 is YNNKEL in the germline V gene (reference sequence). The CDR3 here is CASSPTGRNTEAFF. CDR3 coding DNA: TGTGCCAGCAGCCCGACAGGGAGGAACACTGAAGCTTTCTTT.

The J gene is TRBJ1-1, the V gene TRBV6-5, with D hard to call. V dropped 8 bases and J dropped 3 bases, with 4 bases sitting between them. This CDR3 comprises 10 residues. Germline lookup yields CDR1 MNHEY and CDR2 SVGAGI. This CDR3 reads CASLDTEAFF. DNA for the CDR3: TGTGCCAGCCTTGACACTGAAGCTTTCTTT.

V gene TRBV7-9 combines with J gene TRBJ2-2, with 7 nucleotides matching TRBD1. CDR1 is SEHNR, CDR2 FQNEAQ, per germline (reference sequence). The CDR3 runs to 17 residues. V was clipped by 2 bases and J by 2 bases; unmatched bases: 8. This CDR3 is CASSLSGDRKNTGELFF. The DNA of the CDR3 is TGTGCCAGCAGCTTAAGTGGGGACAGAAAAAACACCGGGGAGCTGTTTTTT.